This entry lists 6 T cell receptor beta chains sequenced from one sample in a study of T cells in Graves' hyperthyroidism and ophthalmopathy. From RNA transcripts, TCR beta CDR3 regions were amplified. HTBI primers were the set used in a first-round RT-PCR of the TCR CDR3. TCRdb reprocessed the multiplex PCR reads via MiXCR and lists one record per CDR3 protein. The sample has over 500,000 distinct CDR3 sequences, roughly 15% seen once. Sample: blood. These receptors came from a woman aged 40-49 years with Graves' hyperthyroidism.

The V and J genes are TRBV5-1 and TRBJ1-1, with D maybe TRBD1 (6 bases). Trimming stripped 0 bases from V and 0 bases from J, with 12 bases between. Germline loops: CDR1 SGHRS, CDR2 YFSETQ. This CDR3 region has 16 residues. This CDR3 is CASSLDRGPLNTEAFF. The CDR3, as DNA: TGCGCCAGCAGCTTGGATCGGGGGCCCCTGAACACTGAAGCTTTCTTT.

This chain connects TRBV5-1 to TRBJ2-3, with TRBD2 matching over 12 bases. This CDR3 comprises 17 residues. V gave up 4 bases and J gave up 2 bases; unmatched junction bases: 8. Per the germline V gene, CDR1 is SGHRS and CDR2 is YFSETQ. CDR3: CASSPAGTSGFTDTQYF. CDR3 nucleotide sequence: TGCGCCAGCAGCCCCGCCGGGACTAGCGGGTTCACAGATACGCAGTATTTT.

This clonotype was seen at least ten times. The V gene is TRBV11-2, the J gene TRBJ2-1, with D perhaps assigned TRBD1 or TRBD2 (6 bases each). V dropped 1 base and J dropped 0 bases, with 16 bases sitting between them. CDR3 size: 18 residues. Germline V CDR1 and CDR2: SGHAT, FQNNGV. CDR3 sequence: CASSLGWGAPSSYNEQFF. CDR3 bases: TGTGCCAGCAGCTTAGGGTGGGGGGCCCCAAGCTCCTACAATGAGCAGTTCTTC.

The chain is built from TRBV15 and TRBJ1-2, with 8 bases identical to TRBD1. Germline CDR1 is LNHNV and CDR2 is YYDKDF (reference sequence). This CDR3 contains 15 residues. Losses at the gene ends were 3 bases for V and 8 bases for J; bases not matched to a gene: 11. CDR3 sequence (DNA): TGTGCCACCAGCAGGAGTACCGGACAGGGTGGAGGCTACACCTTC. This gives the protein CATSRSTGQGGGYTF.

The chain employs TRBV7-2 and TRBJ2-7, with D possibly matching TRBD2 (5 bases). There are 13 residues in the CDR3. CDR1 is SGHTA, CDR2 FQGNSA, per germline. The V end was cut by 8 bases, the J end by 2 bases, with 13 bases between. CDR3: CASALDGTYEQYF. CDR3 DNA sequence: TGTGCCAGCGCATTGGACGGGACCTACGAGCAGTACTTC.

This chain connects TRBV6-2 or TRBV6-3 to TRBJ1-3; D ambiguous. Germline lookup yields CDR1 MNHEY and CDR2 SVGEGT. V gave up 0 bases and J gave up 4 bases, with 16 bases separating them. The CDR3 contains 17 residues. The CDR3 DNA is TGTGCCAGCAGTTACTCGACACCTCAATACTCGGGAAACACCATATATTTT. Protein sequence: CASSYSTPQYSGNTIYF.